The clone carrying this TCR beta chain appeared a few times. Its antigen is unidentified. This specimen comes from a study of radiation and T cells in renal cell carcinoma. Regarding the study as a whole: Intratumoral heterogeneity was not captured in these approximately 1 g regions. Irradiated tumors had higher TCR clonality than control tumors.

Treatment: treatment-naive control, cytoreductive nephrectomy. Control tumor donors were several females and 10 or so males, median age 57 years. Trimming removed 5 bases from V and 7 bases from J; junction bases left unmatched: 11. CDR1 and CDR2 from the germline V gene are MNHEY and SMNVEV (reference sequence). There are 15 residues in the CDR3. Clones were read by immunoSEQ multiplex PCR, and TCRdb kept only the in-frame ones, dropping some. The sample holds around 22,000 clones, about 62% seen once. The sample was tumor tissue, taken from a patient whose treatment was nephrectomy without radiotherapy. The chain combines TRBV27 with TRBJ2-1; 7 nucleotides line up with TRBD1. This clonotype was sampled from a man aged 35 to 55 with renal cell carcinoma. This CDR3 is CASSRKGASWNEQFF. Here the CDR3 DNA reads TGTGCCAGCAGTCGCAAGGGGGCCTCCTGGAATGAGCAGTTCTTC.